The 4 T cell receptor beta chains in this list originate from one sample, sequenced in a study of blood T cell repertoires in COVID-19. Sequencing used immunoSEQ multiplex PCR; TCRdb keeps in-frame clones, though not all of them. There are over 200,000 clones in the sample; roughly 90% occur only once, and 3.1% lies in the top ten. What was sequenced was PBMCs or T cells enriched from blood (not recorded which). The receptors derive from a woman aged 45-59 years in a cohort exposed to, infected with or recovered from COVID-19 (not recorded which).

J is TRBJ1-2 and V is TRBV27; possible D gene TRBD1, 6 bases. Germline loops: CDR1 MNHEY, CDR2 SMNVEV (reference sequence). This CDR3 contains 12 residues. The ends were cut back, 5 bases at V and 6 bases at J, with 10 bases in the middle. CDR3 protein: CASSPQGHGYTF. The CDR3, as DNA: TGTGCCAGCAGTCCACAGGGTCATGGCTACACCTTC.

The chain employs TRBV10-3 and TRBJ2-2, with 9 nucleotides matching TRBD1. Germline V gene data show CDR1 as ENHRY and CDR2 as SYGVKD. The V gene end was trimmed by 6 bases and the J gene end by 7 bases; junction bases not matched to a gene: 9. The CDR3 covers 15 residues. The CDR3 sequence is CAIRETGGADGELFF. The DNA of the CDR3 is TGTGCCATCAGGGAAACAGGGGGCGCGGACGGGGAGCTGTTTTTT.

This sequence joins TRBV7-9 and TRBJ1-2; possible D gene TRBD1, 6 bases. Germline CDR1 is SEHNR and CDR2 is FQNEAQ (reference sequence). Trimming took 2 bases from V and 6 from J, leaving 10 bases between them. This CDR3 has 13 amino acids. In nucleotides, the CDR3 is TGTGCCAGCAGCTTACGACAGGTGGATGGCTACACCTTC. This sequence encodes CASSLRQVDGYTF. Together with reference TRBV7-9 and TRBJ1-2, the CDR3 gives the full variable domain: DTGVSQNPRHKITKRGQNVTFRCDPISEHNRLYWYRQTLGQGPEFLTYFQNEAQLEKSRLLSDRFSAERPKGSFSTLEIQRTEQGDSAMYLCASSLRQVDGYTFGSGTRLTVV.

The J gene is TRBJ2-3, the V gene TRBV18, with 7 bases matching TRBD1. The CDR3 consists of 14 residues. V lost 3 bases to trimming and J lost 5 bases; unmatched junction nucleotides: 5. The germline V gene has CDR1 KGHSH and CDR2 LQKENI. This CDR3 reads CASSPGQPGDTQYF. The DNA of the CDR3 is TGTGCCAGCTCACCGGGACAGCCCGGAGATACGCAGTATTTT.